A single sample is the source of the 19 T cell receptor beta chains below, sequenced in a study of T cell repertoires in cytomegalovirus infection. TCRdb itself ran the reads through MiXCR, one entry per CDR3 protein. This sample has 150,000 to 200,000 distinct CDR3 sequences, with roughly 19% found just once. The sequencing input was PBMCs. Receptors were obtained from a human donor in good health (CMV status not recorded). Some clones in this sample may be carry-over from other donors' samples.

This clonotype was found a few times. This chain joins TRBV5-6 and TRBJ1-4; 12 bases map to TRBD1. V shed 2 bases and J 10 bases; nucleotides not matched to a gene: 3. Germline V gives CDR1 SGHDT, CDR2 YYEEEE. The CDR3 runs 14 residues. The CDR3 region has the DNA TGTGCCAGCAGCTTCGGGACAGGGGGCGGAAAACTGTTTTTT. The encoded protein is CASSFGTGGGKLFF.

This chain links TRBV5-1 with TRBJ2-6; TRBD1 aligns across 10 bases. CDR3 length: 20 residues. Unmatched junction bases numbered 17, after V lost 4 bases and J lost 4 bases. Germline V CDR1 and CDR2: SGHRS, YFSETQ. CDR3 amino acids: CASSPQTILGTGAGANVLTF. In DNA form, the CDR3 reads TGCGCCAGCAGCCCCCAAACCATTTTGGGGACAGGGGCCGGGGCCAACGTCCTGACTTTC. The full variable domain, completed using reference TRBV5-1 and TRBJ2-6, is KAGVTQTPRYLIKTRGQQVTLSCSPISGHRSVSWYQQTPGQGLQFLFEYFSETQRNKGNFPGRFSGRQFSNSRSEMNVSTLELGDSALYLCASSPQTILGTGAGANVLTFGAGSRLTVL.

CDR3 in DNA: TGTGCCAGCAGCTTCGGGACAGAGTATGAAAAACTGTTTTTT. This sequence encodes CASSFGTEYEKLFF. The chain recombines TRBV7-9 with TRBJ1-4; 7 bases line up with TRBD1. There are 14 residues in the CDR3. Germline-derived CDR1 and CDR2 are SEHNR and FQNEAQ (reference sequence). V gave up 3 bases and J gave up 6 bases; unmatched junction bases: 4.

This clonotype occurred many times. The V call is TRBV6-2 or TRBV6-3, the J call TRBJ1-5; D is ambiguous. This CDR3 has 12 residues. The V gene lost 2 bases and the J gene lost 7 bases, with 6 bases spanning the gap. Germline V lookup: CDR1 MNHEY, CDR2 SVGEGT. The CDR3 region is CASSYAGQPQHF. CDR3 sequence (DNA): TGTGCCAGCAGTTACGCGGGGCAGCCCCAGCATTTT.

This chain links TRBV24-1 with TRBJ1-5, with 8 positions matching TRBD1. V lost 3 bases, J lost 0 bases, and 0 bases stayed unmatched. Germline lookup yields CDR1 KGHDR and CDR2 SFDVKD. This CDR3 spans 15 amino acids. The CDR3 DNA sequence: TGTGCCACCAGTGATGACAGGGGTAGCAATCAGCCCCAGCATTTT. Translation: CATSDDRGSNQPQHF.

This chain uses TRBV2 with TRBJ1-2; weak D call: TRBD1 (5 bases). CDR1 is SNHLY, CDR2 FYNNEI, per germline. The V gene lost 3 bases and the J gene lost 2 bases, with 10 bases spanning the gap. The CDR3 runs to 14 residues. The CDR3 here is CASSEVGVNYGYTF. The DNA for the CDR3 is TGTGCCAGCAGTGAGGTGGGGGTCAACTATGGCTACACCTTC.

This clonotype was counted a few times. CDR3 bases: TGTGCCAGCAGCCGGGGACAGGGAAGTGAAGCTTTCTTT. This encodes CASSRGQGSEAFF. The chain uses TRBV6-5 and TRBJ1-1; 9 bases fit TRBD1. Germline V gene data show CDR1 as MNHEY and CDR2 as SVGAGI. The V segment lost 6 bases and the J segment 7 bases; nucleotides outside the gene matches: 6. This CDR3 has 13 residues.

This clonotype has a single count. The chain has TRBV5-6 and TRBJ2-1; 7 bases agree with TRBD1. The V and J ends lost 0 bases and 4 bases, in that order; junction bases with no gene match: 4. The germline V gene encodes CDR1 SGHDT and CDR2 YYEEEE. This CDR3 comprises 15 residues. In DNA form, the CDR3 reads TGTGCCAGCAGCTTGGCCGGGACAGCGTACAATGAGCAGTTCTTC. It specifies CASSLAGTAYNEQFF.

The chain joins TRBV20-1 to TRBJ1-4; no reliable D call. This CDR3 contains 14 residues. Trimming cost V 3 bases and J 8 bases, with 16 bases left between them. The germline V gene has CDR1 DFQATT and CDR2 SNEGSKA (reference sequence). The CDR3 DNA reads as TGCAGTGCTAGTCCGGCTCGCCGGGAGGAAAAACTGTTTTTT. Its protein product is CSASPARREEKLFF.

This chain connects TRBV28 to TRBJ2-7; TRBD1 matches 7 bases. The CDR3 consists of 13 residues. The J segment lost 2 bases and the V segment lost 6 bases, leaving 4 bases of the junction unmatched. Per the germline V gene, CDR1 is MDHEN and CDR2 is SYDVKM. The CDR3 DNA is TGTGCCAGCAGACCCGGGACAGCCTACGAGCAGTACTTC. Encoded protein: CASRPGTAYEQYF.

This clonotype was counted many times. The chain uses TRBV4-1 and TRBJ1-6; possible D gene TRBD1, 5 bases. V lost 3 bases and J lost 11, with 14 bases in between. The CDR3 contains 14 residues. Germline CDR1 and CDR2: MGHRA and YSYEKL. Written as DNA, the CDR3 is TGCGCCAGCAGCCAGGGGACCAGGTTGGCACCCCTCCACTTT. Translation: CASSQGTRLAPLHF.

This clonotype was picked up a small number of times. The rearrangement links TRBV7-9 to TRBJ2-2, with unresolved D. The CDR3 has 15 residues. CDR1 and CDR2 (germline): SEHNR, FQNEAQ (reference sequence). V was pared by 5 bases and J by 0 bases, with 10 bases between. CDR3 amino acids: CASSPGETNTGELFF. CDR3 bases: TGTGCCAGCAGCCCCGGCGAGACGAACACCGGGGAGCTGTTTTTT.

This clonotype was recorded many times. The rearrangement uses TRBV7-2 and TRBJ2-7, with D possibly TRBD2 on 5 matching bases. Germline assignment: CDR1 SGHTA and CDR2 FQGNSA. V lost 5 bases to trimming and J lost 4 bases, with 9 bases between them. This CDR3 contains 12 residues. CDR3: CASSQTNYEQYF. The CDR3 coding sequence is TGTGCCAGCAGCCAGACTAATTACGAGCAGTACTTC. Full variable domain (remainder filled in from reference TRBV7-2 and TRBJ2-7): GAGVSQSPSNKVTEKGKDVELRCDPISGHTALYWYRQSLGQGLEFLIYFQGNSAPDKSGLPSDRFSAERTGGSVSTLTIQRTQQEDSAVYLCASSQTNYEQYFGPGTRLTVT.

The chain links TRBV7-4 to TRBJ1-1, with D unclear. Germline V gene data show CDR1 as SGHVT and CDR2 as SQSDAQ. This CDR3 spans 13 amino acids. V lost 5 bases, J lost 10 bases, and 17 bases lay in between. The CDR3 here is CASSLAGKGAAFF. The CDR3 nucleotides read TGTGCCAGCAGCCTGGCCGGAAAGGGTGCAGCTTTCTTT.

As for this clonotype: Compared with germline, one end of the junction differs, possibly owing to a read error. The chain employs TRBV28 and TRBJ2-7; D is perhaps TRBD1 or TRBD2 (5 bases each). The CDR3 covers 14 residues. Germline lookup yields CDR1 MDHEN and CDR2 SYDVKM. CDR3: CTSSFPGASYEQYF. DNA for the CDR3: TGTACCAGCAGTTTCCCCGGGGCCTCCTACGAGCAGTACTTC.

This clonotype was counted many times. V and J are TRBV7-8 and TRBJ2-1; D call uncertain. The CDR3 totals 12 residues. V was trimmed by 1 base and J by 7 bases, leaving 5 bases between them. The germline gives CDR1 SGHVS, CDR2 FQNEAQ. The DNA of the CDR3 is TGTGCCAGCAGCTTAGTAGGTAATGAGCAGTTCTTC. Translated: CASSLVGNEQFF.

On this clonotype itself: The junction and the germline gene differ at one end; a read error may be behind it. The J gene is TRBJ2-2, the V gene TRBV7-3, with TRBD2 matching over 9 bases. The V gene's germline CDR1 is SGHTA and CDR2 FQGTGA. The CDR3 is made up of 14 amino acids. The CDR3 DNA sequence: TGTGCCAGCAGCGGACTAGCGAACACCGTGGAGCTGTTTTTT. Translating gives CASSGLANTVELFF. The full variable domain, completed using reference TRBV7-3 and TRBJ2-2, is GAGVSQTPSNKVTEKGKYVELRCDPISGHTALYWYRQSLGQGPEFLIYFQGTGAADDSGLPNDRFFAVRPEGSVSTLKIQRTERGDSAVYLCASSGLANTVELFFGEGSRLTVL.

This chain links TRBV6-4 with TRBJ2-6, with 8 bases aligning to TRBD2. Germline lookup yields CDR1 MRHNA and CDR2 SNTAGT. V lost 0 bases and J lost 0; bases outside the gene matches: 1. CDR3 length equals 17 residues. CDR3 in amino acids: CASSDSTSDSGANVLTF. CDR3 coding DNA: TGTGCCAGCAGTGACTCGACTAGCGACTCTGGGGCCAACGTCCTGACTTTC.

The rearrangement uses TRBV7-9 and TRBJ2-3, with TRBD2 as a possible D gene (6 bases). V dropped 5 bases and J dropped 2 bases, with 20 bases sitting between them. The CDR3 extends over 17 amino acids. CDR1 SEHNR and CDR2 FQNEAQ come from the germline V gene (reference sequence). The CDR3 is CASSKTGTSKNTDTQYF. CDR3 sequence (DNA): TGTGCCAGCAGCAAGACCGGGACTTCGAAGAACACAGATACGCAGTATTTT.